This is a list of T cell receptor beta chains from one sample in a study of T cells in Graves' hyperthyroidism and ophthalmopathy. From the multiplex PCR reads, TCRdb called clonotypes with MiXCR, one entry per CDR3 protein. Of around 600,000 distinct CDR3 sequences in the sample, approximately 15% were seen once. What was sequenced was blood. These receptors all stem from a woman aged 50 to 60 with Graves' ophthalmopathy. Each CDR3 is given with its conserved first and last residue. A D gene is named only where the DNA matches it firmly. Clone size appears in some rows only: once, few, many, or a class for an expanded clone.

J gene,V gene,D gene,clone size,CDR3 protein,CDR3 DNA
TRBJ1-1,TRBV19,.,.,CASSIVGRGTEAFF,TGTGCCAGTAGTATAGTGGGCAGGGGAACTGAAGCTTTCTTT
TRBJ2-5,TRBV6-5,.,many,CASSYQNLETQYF,TGTGCCAGCAGTTACCAAAATTTGGAGACCCAGTACTTC
TRBJ2-7,TRBV24-1,TRBD2,.,CATQTKAGVVEQYF,TGTGCCACCCAGACAAAAGCGGGAGTGGTAGAGCAGTACTTC
TRBJ2-3,TRBV9,TRBD1,.,CASSVFSPGGFTDTQYF,TGTGCCAGCAGCGTATTCTCCCCAGGGGGATTCACAGATACGCAGTATTTT
TRBJ1-1,TRBV12-3/TRBV12-4,.,many,CASRLRQPLNTEAFF,TGTGCCAGCAGATTAAGGCAGCCACTGAACACTGAAGCTTTCTTT
TRBJ1-1,TRBV7-6,.,.,CASSLGGVSGTTNTEAFF,TGTGCCAGCAGCTTAGGGGGTGTGTCCGGGACAACGAACACTGAAGCTTTCTTT
TRBJ2-5,TRBV15,.,few,CATSRDNQETQYF,TGTGCCACCAGCAGGGACAACCAAGAGACCCAGTACTTC
TRBJ1-6,TRBV27,.,.,CASRDSAGSPLHF,TGTGCCAGCAGGGACAGCGCTGGATCACCCCTCCACTTT
TRBJ2-1,TRBV6-2/TRBV6-3,TRBD1,many,CASSYYPGQGLNVEQFF,TGTGCCAGCAGTTACTACCCCGGACAGGGATTGAACGTTGAGCAGTTCTTC
TRBJ2-2,TRBV7-2,.,.,CASSHGQGLHTGELFF,TGTGCCAGCAGCCACGGGCAGGGTTTGCACACCGGGGAGCTGTTTTTT
TRBJ2-3,TRBV29-1,TRBD2,few,CSVEYGTSEPDTQYF,TGCAGCGTTGAATACGGGACTAGCGAGCCAGATACGCAGTATTTT
TRBJ2-5,TRBV10-3,.,.,CAISASLQETQYF,TGTGCCATCTCAGCCTCCCTCCAAGAGACCCAGTACTTC
TRBJ2-3,TRBV10-3,.,many,CAISDLGGDTQYF,TGTGCCATCAGTGATCTCGGGGGAGATACGCAGTATTTT
TRBJ2-1,TRBV6-1,.,few,CASRNYIPTGNEQFF,TGTGCCAGCAGAAACTACATACCTACGGGGAATGAGCAGTTCTTC
TRBJ1-3,TRBV9,.,few,CASSVVGSRNTIYF,TGTGCCAGCAGCGTAGTGGGATCGCGGAACACCATATATTTT
TRBJ2-3,TRBV4-3,TRBD2,few,CASSQEVGGREADTQYF,TGCGCCAGCAGCCAAGAAGTCGGCGGGAGGGAGGCAGATACGCAGTATTTT
TRBJ2-1,TRBV19,.,.,CASSIEGREQFF,TGTGCCAGTAGTATAGAGGGCCGTGAGCAGTTCTTC
TRBJ2-2,TRBV7-9,.,.,CASSLIGGSNTGELFF,TGTGCCAGCAGCTTAATCGGGGGCTCAAACACCGGGGAGCTGTTTTTT
TRBJ2-6,TRBV4-1,.,.,CASSPQVPSGANVLTF,TGCGCCAGCAGCCCTCAGGTGCCCTCTGGGGCCAACGTCCTGACTTTC
TRBJ1-2,TRBV25-1,.,.,CASSEGGSLGGYTF,TGTGCCAGCAGTGAAGGGGGCTCGCTCGGAGGCTACACCTTC
TRBJ2-2,TRBV20-1,TRBD2,many,CSTPSGRGGELFF,TGCAGTACCCCTAGCGGGAGAGGTGGGGAGCTGTTTTTT
TRBJ2-1,TRBV4-1,TRBD2,many,CASSQEGLVNEQFF,TGCGCCAGCAGCCAAGAGGGACTAGTCAATGAGCAGTTCTTC
TRBJ1-5,TRBV19,.,.,CASMDSNQPQHF,TGTGCCAGTATGGATAGCAATCAGCCCCAGCATTTT
TRBJ1-2,TRBV12-3/TRBV12-4,.,many,CASSLPGRYTF,TGTGCCAGCAGTTTGCCAGGGCGCTACACCTTC
TRBJ2-7,TRBV4-3,.,few,CASSRETGPSSYEQYF,TGCGCCAGCAGCCGCGAGACAGGCCCCAGCTCCTACGAGCAGTACTTC
TRBJ2-1,TRBV10-3,.,many,CAIGTSGGSYNEQFF,TGTGCCATCGGTACCAGCGGAGGATCCTACAATGAGCAGTTCTTC
TRBJ1-6,TRBV6-1,TRBD1,.,CASHTTGGYNSPLHF,TGTGCCAGCCATACAACAGGGGGCTATAATTCACCCCTCCACTTT
TRBJ2-7,TRBV20-1,.,.,CSARDITYEQYF,TGCAGTGCTAGGGACATTACCTACGAGCAGTACTTC
TRBJ1-1,TRBV29-1,.,few,CSVEDRRGMNTEAFF,TGCAGCGTTGAAGATCGAAGGGGAATGAACACTGAAGCTTTCTTT
TRBJ2-7,TRBV6-1,TRBD2,many,CASSEGHGGGFYEQYF,TGTGCCAGCAGTGAAGGCCACGGCGGGGGTTTCTACGAGCAGTACTTC
TRBJ2-4,TRBV6-5,.,many,CASSYLGLGAKNIQYF,TGTGCCAGCAGTTACCTGGGCCTCGGAGCCAAAAACATTCAGTACTTC
TRBJ2-7,TRBV6-2/TRBV6-3,TRBD2,.,CASSKYFGGSGEQYF,TGTGCCAGCAGTAAGTATTTTGGCGGGAGTGGCGAGCAGTACTTC
TRBJ1-2,TRBV18,.,.,CASSQSRAGYGYTF,TGTGCCAGCTCACAATCCAGGGCGGGCTATGGCTACACCTTC
TRBJ1-5,TRBV19,TRBD1,.,CASSIGTANQPQHF,TGTGCCAGTAGTATTGGGACAGCTAATCAGCCCCAGCATTTT
TRBJ2-7,TRBV5-1,TRBD2,many,CASSLVASGSQAYEQYF,TGCGCCAGCAGCTTGGTGGCTAGCGGGAGTCAAGCCTACGAGCAGTACTTC
TRBJ2-6,TRBV19,.,few,CASKREIWGANVLTF,TGTGCCAGTAAGAGGGAGATTTGGGGGGCCAACGTCCTGACTTTC
TRBJ2-7,TRBV20-1,.,.,CSASVIADNYEQYF,TGCAGTGCTAGCGTAATAGCGGATAACTACGAGCAGTACTTC
TRBJ2-3,TRBV20-1,TRBD2,few,CSAPPIRSGEVYTQYF,TGCAGTGCTCCGCCCATCCGGAGCGGGGAAGTGTATACGCAGTATTTT
TRBJ2-5,TRBV28,.,many,CASSSYDRKETQYF,TGTGCCAGCAGCTCGTACGACAGAAAAGAGACCCAGTACTTC
TRBJ2-2,TRBV20-1,.,many,CSAMSGLTGELFF,TGCAGTGCAATGAGCGGGCTCACCGGGGAGCTGTTTTTT
TRBJ2-1,TRBV29-1,TRBD1,few,CSVARDRGNEQFF,TGCAGCGTCGCTAGGGACAGGGGTAATGAGCAGTTCTTC